This T cell receptor (beta chain) stems from a study of beta chain features in type 1 diabetes. On the study more broadly: Cell yields, age and gender were similar between patients and healthy donors. Whole-study findings and limits: A PCR bias possibly favoring shorter templates would apply equally to patients and controls. There were fewer insertions and more deletions at the VDJ junctions of type 1 diabetes patients.

The CDR3 is 17 amino acids. Trimming cost V 4 bases and J 4 bases, with 21 bases left between them. Germline-derived CDR1 and CDR2 are MNHNS and SASEGT. CD4+ naive, central memory, regulatory and stem cell-like memory subsets were isolated by sorting on CD45RO/CCR7/CD25/CD127/CD95/CD27. With regard to this clone: The target antigen is unknown.

TCRB transcripts that were expressed got sequenced, as all of the isolated RNA had been reverse transcribed. Profiling relied on immunoSEQ multiplex PCR, and the TCRdb table lists in-frame clones only, not all of them. The sample contains 500,000 to 700,000 clones, roughly a sixth of which appear only once. The sequenced sample consisted of naive CD4+ T cells from blood. The source of this sequence is a man aged 18 to 29 in good health. J is TRBJ2-3 and V is TRBV6-1, with D perhaps TRBD2 (7 bases). The chain's CDR3 is CASSAGGNRVWADTQYF. DNA for the CDR3: TGTGCCAGCAGTGCCGGGGGGAACAGGGTATGGGCAGATACGCAGTATTTT.